The 21 T cell receptor beta chains in this list originate from one sample, sequenced in a study of T-cell memory formation after mild COVID-19. Each CDR3 protein gets one entry after TCRdb re-called the 5' RACE reads with MiXCR. The sample lists 350,000 to 450,000 distinct CDR3 sequences, over 25% seen once, with roughly 12% in the top ten. The specimen was PBMCs or a T cell subset sorted from them (not recorded which). Receptor source: an adult woman who had mild COVID-19 (a few samples of this study predate the infection). Cell type and time point are not known.

This clonotype was observed a few times. The rearrangement links TRBV27 to TRBJ2-2; 7 nucleotides agree with TRBD1. Germline CDR1 MNHEY, CDR2 SMNVEV (reference sequence). The CDR3 is 15 amino acids. The V segment lost 9 bases and the J segment 7 bases; nucleotides outside the gene matches: 14. The CDR3 nucleotides are TGTGCCAGTCGCCCGCGGCAGGGGGTGAGCGGGGAGCTGTTTTTT. Residues: CASRPRQGVSGELFF.

This clonotype was observed a few times. This chain links TRBV29-1 with TRBJ2-7; TRBD2 is a possible D gene (5 bases). The CDR3 is 16 amino acids. Germline V lookup: CDR1 SQVTM, CDR2 ANQGSEA. V lost 0 bases to trimming and J lost 2 bases, with 17 bases between them. CDR3 protein: CSVEDRGRKGTYEQYF. Here the CDR3 DNA reads TGCAGCGTTGAAGATCGAGGGAGAAAGGGCACCTACGAGCAGTACTTC.

This clonotype was seen a handful of times. The rearrangement uses TRBV23-1 and TRBJ2-3, with TRBD2 matching 7 bases. TRBV23-1 is reported as an ORF; its role is uncertain. V was clipped by 7 bases and J by 4 bases; unmatched bases: 11. This CDR3 comprises 15 residues. This CDR3 reads CASTHGGMIPDTQYF. The CDR3 bases are TGCGCCAGCACCCACGGGGGGATGATCCCAGATACGCAGTATTTT.

The gene calls are TRBV2 and TRBJ2-1; D unresolved. Germline loops: CDR1 SNHLY, CDR2 FYNNEI. This CDR3 is built from 13 residues. The V and J ends lost 2 bases and 4 bases respectively, with 6 bases between them. The CDR3 DNA follows: TGTGCCAGCAGTGAATTGGGTTACAATGAGCAGTTCTTC. Translating gives CASSELGYNEQFF. Full variable domain (outside the CDR3, taken from reference TRBV2 and TRBJ2-1): EPEVTQTPSHQVTQMGQEVILRCVPISNHLYFYWYRQILGQKVEFLVSFYNNEISEKSEIFDDQFSVERPDGSNFTLKIRSTKLEDSAMYFCASSELGYNEQFFGPGTRLTVL.

The rearrangement links TRBV18 to TRBJ1-4, with D possibly TRBD1 on 5 matching bases. Looked up from germline, CDR1 is KGHSH and CDR2 is LQKENI. V was pared by 3 bases and J by 4 bases, with 12 bases between. The CDR3 sequence is 15 residues long. This CDR3 is CASSPGTGLNEKLFF. The DNA for the CDR3 is TGTGCCAGCTCACCCGGCACAGGCCTTAATGAAAAACTGTTTTTT.

J is TRBJ1-2 and V is TRBV25-1; TRBD1 matches at 8 bases. The CDR3 contains 15 residues. Losses at the gene ends were 1 base for V and 8 bases for J; bases not matched to a gene: 9. Germline lookup yields CDR1 MGHDK and CDR2 SYGVNS. The CDR3 is CASSEFGRGLGGYTF. CDR3 DNA: TGTGCCAGCAGTGAATTCGGCAGGGGGCTCGGAGGCTACACCTTC.

The V gene is TRBV5-1, the J gene TRBJ2-7, with D possibly TRBD2 on 6 matching bases. V lost 2 bases and J lost 0, with 18 bases in between. The CDR3 runs to 17 residues. Per germline, CDR1 SGHRS and CDR2 YFSETQ. The CDR3 region has the DNA TGCGCCAGCAGCTTTATGGGCGGCGGGGATGGCTCCTACGAGCAGTACTTC. Its translation is CASSFMGGGDGSYEQYF.

This clonotype was detected a few times. The J gene is TRBJ1-1, the V gene TRBV7-8; the D gene is possibly TRBD1 (6 bases). The CDR3 covers 15 residues. The germline V gene encodes CDR1 SGHVS and CDR2 FQNEAQ. V lost 2 bases and J 4 bases, leaving 14 bases between the germline ends. CDR3 amino acids: CASSLYAQGVTEAFF. The CDR3 DNA is TGTGCCAGCAGCTTATACGCACAGGGAGTCACTGAAGCTTTCTTT.

This clonotype was seen only a few times. The chain carries TRBV6-5 and TRBJ2-3; 8 bases align to TRBD2. The V gene's germline CDR1 is MNHEY and CDR2 SVGAGI. Germline trimming cut 2 bases from V and 6 bases from J; bases unmatched to any gene: 7. The CDR3 extends over 15 amino acids. CDR3 sequence (DNA): TGTGCCAGCAGTTACGGAGCGGGGGAGGGGGATACGCAGTATTTT. Its translation: CASSYGAGEGDTQYF.

This clonotype was found many times. V is TRBV12-3 or TRBV12-4 and J is TRBJ2-2; D unclear. V was shortened by 5 bases and J by 3 bases, with 4 bases between the two germline ends. This CDR3 comprises 12 residues. CDR3 region: CASSHYTGELFF. The CDR3 region has the DNA TGTGCCAGCAGTCACTACACCGGGGAGCTGTTTTTT.

V and J are TRBV20-1 and TRBJ2-7; TRBD1 agrees at 7 bases. Germline values: CDR1 DFQATT, CDR2 SNEGSKA (reference sequence). Losses at the gene ends were 6 bases for V and 6 bases for J; bases not matched to a gene: 8. The CDR3 runs 12 residues. CDR3 protein: CSAPDRDLEQYF. In nucleotides, the CDR3 is TGCAGTGCCCCCGACAGGGACCTCGAGCAGTACTTC.

The chain uses TRBV29-1 and TRBJ2-7; D perhaps matches TRBD1 (5 bases). The germline gives CDR1 SQVTM, CDR2 ANQGSEA. The CDR3 length is 13 residues. Trimming removed 1 base from V and 9 bases from J, with 16 bases in between. This CDR3 is CSVEGPREGWQYF. The CDR3 nucleotides read TGCAGCGTTGAAGGTCCCAGGGAAGGGTGGCAGTACTTC.

This clonotype was observed many times. This chain links TRBV6-5 with TRBJ2-7; 10 nucleotides align to TRBD1. Germline CDR1 MNHEY, CDR2 SVGAGI. J gave up 3 bases and V 6 bases, and 11 bases lay outside the gene matches. This CDR3 is built from 16 residues. The CDR3 DNA is TGTGCCAGCAGCCGGGCCCCGGGACAGGGGCTCTACGAGCAGTACTTC. This translates into CASSRAPGQGLYEQYF.

The V call is TRBV20-1, the J call TRBJ2-7; 8 bases map to TRBD1. CDR3 size: 15 residues. The germline V gene has CDR1 DFQATT and CDR2 SNEGSKA (reference sequence). The junction had 11 bases not matched to a gene; V was cut back by 4 bases and J by 3 bases. CDR3 nucleotides: TGCAGTGCTAAGAGTGGGACAGGTGGGGTCTACGAGCAGTACTTC. Translating it yields CSAKSGTGGVYEQYF.

This chain links TRBV20-1 with TRBJ2-3; tentative D call: TRBD2 (5 bases). Trimming took 6 bases from V and 6 from J, leaving 10 bases between them. This CDR3 is built from 11 residues. The germline V gene encodes CDR1 DFQATT and CDR2 SNEGSKA (reference sequence). The CDR3 loop is CSAAPGDTQYF. The CDR3 DNA reads as TGCAGTGCCGCTCCGGGGGATACGCAGTATTTT.

The chain couples TRBV2 to TRBJ1-1; a weak D match, TRBD1 (5 bases). V lost 6 bases and J lost 6, with 14 bases in between. Germline CDR1 SNHLY, CDR2 FYNNEI. There are 13 residues in the CDR3. CDR3 in amino acids: CASRRGRGAEAFF. The CDR3 bases are TGTGCCAGCAGAAGGGGTAGGGGAGCTGAAGCTTTCTTT. The full variable domain, in which reference TRBV2 and TRBJ1-1 provide the parts outside the CDR3, is EPEVTQTPSHQVTQMGQEVILRCVPISNHLYFYWYRQILGQKVEFLVSFYNNEISEKSEIFDDQFSVERPDGSNFTLKIRSTKLEDSAMYFCASRRGRGAEAFFGQGTRLTVV.

This clonotype was seen only a few times. The V and J genes are TRBV6-2 or TRBV6-3 and TRBJ2-1; D is possibly TRBD2 (5 bases). Germline CDR1 and CDR2: MNHEY and SVGEGT. The CDR3 totals 13 residues. The germline V and J ends were trimmed by 3 bases and 8 bases, with 11 bases remaining between them. The CDR3 DNA follows: TGTGCCAGCAGTTATCTAGCTTTAGATGAGCAGTTCTTC. The encoded protein is CASSYLALDEQFF.

This clonotype was detected only a few times. The gene calls are TRBV18 and TRBJ2-5; unclear D gene. The ends were cut back, 2 bases at V and 3 bases at J, with 13 bases in the middle. Germline V CDR1 and CDR2: KGHSH, LQKENI. CDR3 length: 15 residues. In DNA form, the CDR3 reads TGTGCCAGCTCACCATTAGGTACTGCCAAAGAGACCCAGTACTTC. It encodes CASSPLGTAKETQYF.

This clonotype turned up a few times. The V call is TRBV12-3 or TRBV12-4, the J call TRBJ2-1; TRBD1 aligns across 7 bases. Germline trimming cut 5 bases from V and 8 bases from J; bases unmatched to any gene: 9. CDR3 length equals 14 residues. The CDR3 reads CASSPYRGLDEQFF. CDR3 sequence (DNA): TGTGCCAGCAGTCCTTACAGGGGTCTTGATGAGCAGTTCTTC.

The chain couples TRBV6-2 or TRBV6-3 to TRBJ2-2; D remains unclear. V was trimmed by 2 bases and J by 1 base, leaving 5 bases between them. This CDR3 is built from 14 residues. CDR1 MNHEY and CDR2 SVGEGT come from the germline V gene. The CDR3 here is CASSYQENTGELFF. CDR3 bases: TGTGCCAGCAGTTACCAGGAGAACACCGGGGAGCTGTTTTTT.

This clonotype was seen more than once but under ten times. V and J are TRBV3-1 and TRBJ1-3, with D tentatively TRBD1 (5 bases). Germline loops: CDR1 LGHDT, CDR2 YNNKEL (reference sequence). This CDR3 comprises 16 residues. Deletions cut 1 base from V and 0 bases from J, with 10 bases between. Here the CDR3 reads CASSQGGRFSGNTIYF. The DNA of the CDR3 is TGTGCCAGCAGCCAAGGGGGCCGCTTCTCTGGAAACACCATATATTTT.